This T cell receptor beta chain comes out of a study of blood T cell repertoires in COVID-19. At the level of the study: The United States, Italy and Spain provided the acute and convalescent COVID-19 samples.

The germline V gene has CDR1 LNHDA and CDR2 SQIVND (reference sequence). There are 14 residues in the CDR3. V lost 9 bases to trimming and J lost 3 bases; unmatched junction nucleotides: 10. Per the study methods: The authors estimated nucleated cell counts from reference gene primer amplification. Clones were read by immunoSEQ multiplex PCR, and TCRdb kept only the in-frame ones, dropping some. From that table come the V and J calls and clone size; the DNA was used to work out D and trimming. The repertoire includes about 350,000 clones, approximately 84% of them detected once, and almost 3% sits in the top ten. Donors were grouped by their self-reported clinical history.

The origin of this receptor is a woman in her 30s who had recovered from COVID-19. The chain has TRBV19 and TRBJ1-1, with 7 bases aligning to TRBD1. Sequences were obtained from PBMCs or T cells enriched from blood (not recorded which). The CDR3 protein is CASLRDSFYTEAFF. CDR3 nucleotide sequence: TGTGCCAGCTTACGGGACAGCTTTTACACTGAAGCTTTCTTT.